By proportion, the clone carrying this T cell receptor beta chain is large. The data were taken from a study of blood T cell repertoires in COVID-19. Measured with immunoSEQ multiplex PCR; TCRdb has only the in-frame clones, and not every one. The sample yields about 1,700 clones, less than 85% seen once. The CDR3 loop spans 14 amino acids. The V gene end was trimmed by 2 bases and the J gene end by 6 bases; junction bases not matched to a gene: 3. The germline V gene has CDR1 MNHEY and CDR2 SVGEGT. The sequenced sample consisted of peripheral blood. This chain joins TRBV6-2 or TRBV6-3 and TRBJ2-1; 8 bases match TRBD1. This TCR derives from a man in his 70s with active COVID-19. CDR3 loop: CASSYTQGANEQFF. CDR3 DNA: TGTGCCAGCAGTTACACTCAGGGGGCCAATGAGCAGTTCTTC.